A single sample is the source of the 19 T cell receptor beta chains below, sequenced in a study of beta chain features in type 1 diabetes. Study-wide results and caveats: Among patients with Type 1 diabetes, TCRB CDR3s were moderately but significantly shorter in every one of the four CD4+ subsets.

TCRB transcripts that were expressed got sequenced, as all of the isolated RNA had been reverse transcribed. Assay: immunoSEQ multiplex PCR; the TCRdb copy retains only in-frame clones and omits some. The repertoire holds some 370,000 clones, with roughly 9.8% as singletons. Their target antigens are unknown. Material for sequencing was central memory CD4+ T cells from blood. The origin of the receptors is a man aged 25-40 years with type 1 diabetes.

CDR3 amino acids: CASTPRGHTRAFF. Written as DNA, the CDR3 is TGTGCCAGCACTCCGCGGGGGCATACTCGAGCTTTCTTT. This chain links TRBV11-3 with TRBJ1-1, with D tentatively TRBD1 (6 bases). Trimming pared 7 bases from V and 10 bases from J, leaving 19 bases between. Germline CDR1 reads SGHNT; CDR2 reads YENEEA. This CDR3 is 13 amino acids long. The full variable domain, rest sourced from reference TRBV11-3 and TRBJ1-1, is EAGVVQSPRYKIIEKKQPVAFWCNPISGHNTLYWYLQNLGQGPELLIRYENEEAVDDSQLPKDRFSAERLKGVDSTLKIQPAELGDSAVYLCASTPRGHTRAFFGQGTRLTVV.

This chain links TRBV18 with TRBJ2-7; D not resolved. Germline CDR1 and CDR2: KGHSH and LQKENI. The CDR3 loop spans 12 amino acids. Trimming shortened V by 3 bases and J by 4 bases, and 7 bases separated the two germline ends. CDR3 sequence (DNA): TGTGCCAGCTCACCGGACGCGTACGAGCAGTACTTC. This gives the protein CASSPDAYEQYF.

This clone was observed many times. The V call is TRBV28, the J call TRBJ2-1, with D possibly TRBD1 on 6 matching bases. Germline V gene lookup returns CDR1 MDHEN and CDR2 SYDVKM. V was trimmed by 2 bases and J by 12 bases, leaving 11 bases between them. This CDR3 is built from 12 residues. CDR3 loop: CASSLQGRGQFF. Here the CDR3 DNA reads TGTGCCAGCAGTTTACAGGGGAGAGGGCAGTTCTTC.

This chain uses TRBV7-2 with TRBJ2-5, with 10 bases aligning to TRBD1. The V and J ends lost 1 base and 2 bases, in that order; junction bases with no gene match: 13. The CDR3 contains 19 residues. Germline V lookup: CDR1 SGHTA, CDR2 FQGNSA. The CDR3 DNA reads TGTGCCAGCAGCTTAGTCTCGACAGGGGGCGCTTATGGTCAAGAGACCCAGTACTTC. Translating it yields CASSLVSTGGAYGQETQYF.

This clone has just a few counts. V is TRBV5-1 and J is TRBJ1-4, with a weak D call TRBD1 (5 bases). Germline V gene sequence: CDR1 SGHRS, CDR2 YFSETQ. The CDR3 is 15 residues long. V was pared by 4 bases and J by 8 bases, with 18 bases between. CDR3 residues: CASSDGRGAWEKLFF. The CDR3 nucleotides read TGCGCCAGCAGCGATGGGAGGGGCGCGTGGGAAAAACTGTTTTTT.

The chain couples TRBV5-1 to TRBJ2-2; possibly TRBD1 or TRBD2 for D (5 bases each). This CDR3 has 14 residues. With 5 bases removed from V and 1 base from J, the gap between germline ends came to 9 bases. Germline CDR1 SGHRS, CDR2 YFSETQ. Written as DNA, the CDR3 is TGCGCCAGCAGTTGGGACGGGAACACCGGGGAGCTGTTTTTT. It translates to CASSWDGNTGELFF.

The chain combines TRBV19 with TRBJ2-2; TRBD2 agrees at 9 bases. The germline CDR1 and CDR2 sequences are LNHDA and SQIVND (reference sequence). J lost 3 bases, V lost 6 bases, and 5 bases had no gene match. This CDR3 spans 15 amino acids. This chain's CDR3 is CASRGLAGYTGELFF. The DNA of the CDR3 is TGTGCCAGTAGAGGGCTAGCGGGATACACCGGGGAGCTGTTTTTT.

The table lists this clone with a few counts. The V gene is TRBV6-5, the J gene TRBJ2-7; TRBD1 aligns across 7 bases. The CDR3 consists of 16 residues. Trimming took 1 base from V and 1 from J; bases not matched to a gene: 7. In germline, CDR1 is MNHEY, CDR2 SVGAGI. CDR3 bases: TGTGCCAGCAGTTACTTCCCCTCGACAGGGTCCTACGAGCAGTACTTC. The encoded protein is CASSYFPSTGSYEQYF.

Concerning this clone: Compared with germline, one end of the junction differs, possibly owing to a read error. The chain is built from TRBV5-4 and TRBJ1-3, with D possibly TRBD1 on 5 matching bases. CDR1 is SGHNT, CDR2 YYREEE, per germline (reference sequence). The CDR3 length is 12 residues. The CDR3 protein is CASSQKGLPGPF. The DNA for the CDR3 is TGTGCCAGCAGTCAAAAGGGACTGCCCGGGCCCTTT.

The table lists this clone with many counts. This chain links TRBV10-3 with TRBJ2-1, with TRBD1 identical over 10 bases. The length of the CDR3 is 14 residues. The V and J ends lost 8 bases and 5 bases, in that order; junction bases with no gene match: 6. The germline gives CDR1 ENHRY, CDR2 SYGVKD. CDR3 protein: CAIRRDRGDNEQFF. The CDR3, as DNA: TGTGCCATCCGCCGGGACAGGGGAGACAATGAGCAGTTCTTC.

The CDR3 loop reads CASSLGYLDEQYF. CDR3 nucleotide sequence: TGTGCCAGCAGCTTGGGGTACCTCGACGAGCAGTACTTC. This sequence joins TRBV5-5 and TRBJ2-7; D gene ambiguous. The CDR3 extends over 13 amino acids. V was clipped by 0 bases and J by 5 bases, with 9 bases between them. Germline V CDR1 and CDR2: SGHKS, YYEKEE (reference sequence).

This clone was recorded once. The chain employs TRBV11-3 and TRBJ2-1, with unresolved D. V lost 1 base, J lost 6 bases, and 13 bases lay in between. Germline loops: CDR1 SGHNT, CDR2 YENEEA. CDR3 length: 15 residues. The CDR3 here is CASSLGGIRSNEQFF. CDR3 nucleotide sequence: TGTGCCAGCAGCTTAGGTGGTATACGGTCCAATGAGCAGTTCTTC.

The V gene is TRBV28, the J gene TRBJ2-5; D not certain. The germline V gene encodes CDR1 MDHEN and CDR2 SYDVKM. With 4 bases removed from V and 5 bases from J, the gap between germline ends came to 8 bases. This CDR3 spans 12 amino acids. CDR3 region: CASSSALETQYF. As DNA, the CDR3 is TGTGCCAGCAGTTCCGCCTTGGAGACCCAGTACTTC.

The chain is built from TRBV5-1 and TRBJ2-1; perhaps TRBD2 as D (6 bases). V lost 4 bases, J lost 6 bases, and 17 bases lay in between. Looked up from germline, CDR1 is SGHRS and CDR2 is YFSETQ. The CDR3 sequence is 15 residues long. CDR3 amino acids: CASSEGLALFNEQFF. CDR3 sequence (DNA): TGCGCCAGCAGCGAGGGACTTGCACTTTTCAATGAGCAGTTCTTC.

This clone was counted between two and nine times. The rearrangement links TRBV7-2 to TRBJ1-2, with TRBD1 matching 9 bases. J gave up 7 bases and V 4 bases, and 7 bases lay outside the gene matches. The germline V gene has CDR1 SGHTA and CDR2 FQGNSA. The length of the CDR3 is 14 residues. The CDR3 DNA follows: TGTGCCAGCAGCTCCATACAGGGGGCCGGTGGCTACACCTTC. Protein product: CASSSIQGAGGYTF.

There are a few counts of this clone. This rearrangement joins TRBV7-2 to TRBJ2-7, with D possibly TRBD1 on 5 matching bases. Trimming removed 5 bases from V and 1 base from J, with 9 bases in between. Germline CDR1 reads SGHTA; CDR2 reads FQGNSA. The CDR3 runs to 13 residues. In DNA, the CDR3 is TGTGCCAGCAGCCGGACACTTTCCTACGAGCAGTACTTC. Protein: CASSRTLSYEQYF.

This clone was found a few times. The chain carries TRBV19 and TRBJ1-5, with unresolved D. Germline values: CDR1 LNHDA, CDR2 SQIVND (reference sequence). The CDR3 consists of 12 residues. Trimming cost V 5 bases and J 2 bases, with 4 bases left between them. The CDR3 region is CASSLRNQPQHF. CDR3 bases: TGTGCCAGTAGTCTCCGCAATCAGCCCCAGCATTTT. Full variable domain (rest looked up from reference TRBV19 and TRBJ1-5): DGGITQSPKYLFRKEGQNVTLSCEQNLNHDAMYWYRQDPGQGLRLIYYSQIVNDFQKGDIAEGYSVSREKKESFPLTVTSAQKNPTAFYLCASSLRNQPQHFGDGTRLSIL.

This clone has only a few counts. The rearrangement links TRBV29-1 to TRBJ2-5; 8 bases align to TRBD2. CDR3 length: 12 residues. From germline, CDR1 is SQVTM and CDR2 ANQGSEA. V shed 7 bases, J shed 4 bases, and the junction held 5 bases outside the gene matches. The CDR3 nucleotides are TGCAGCGCCGCCGGGGGGGGAGAGACCCAGTACTTC. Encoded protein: CSAAGGGETQYF.

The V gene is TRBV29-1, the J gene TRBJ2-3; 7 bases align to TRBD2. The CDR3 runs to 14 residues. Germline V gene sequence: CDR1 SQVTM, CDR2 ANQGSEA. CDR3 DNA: TGCGCGTTGTCTAGGTCGGGGGGAACAGATACGCAGTATTTT. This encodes CALSRSGGTDTQYF.